The sequence of this TCR beta chain was determined in a study of CDR3 diversity in severe acne. TCRdb fed the PCR reads into MiXCR, producing one record per CDR3 protein. The sample includes roughly 100,000 distinct CDR3 sequences, under 60% of them seen just once. V lost 1 base, J lost 4 bases, and 5 bases lay in between. The CDR3 consists of 13 residues. Germline V gene lookup returns CDR1 SEHNR and CDR2 FQNEAQ (reference sequence). The chain is built from TRBV7-9 and TRBJ1-5; D not resolved. Sequenced input: blood. This receptor was taken from a male donor with acne. CDR3 in amino acids: CASSLGWNQPQHF. DNA of the CDR3: TGTGCCAGCAGCTTAGGTTGGAATCAGCCCCAGCATTTT. Filled out from reference TRBV7-9 and TRBJ1-5, the complete variable domain reads DTGVSQNPRHKITKRGQNVTFRCDPISEHNRLYWYRQTLGQGPEFLTYFQNEAQLEKSRLLSDRFSAERPKGSFSTLEIQRTEQGDSAMYLCASSLGWNQPQHFGDGTRLSIL.